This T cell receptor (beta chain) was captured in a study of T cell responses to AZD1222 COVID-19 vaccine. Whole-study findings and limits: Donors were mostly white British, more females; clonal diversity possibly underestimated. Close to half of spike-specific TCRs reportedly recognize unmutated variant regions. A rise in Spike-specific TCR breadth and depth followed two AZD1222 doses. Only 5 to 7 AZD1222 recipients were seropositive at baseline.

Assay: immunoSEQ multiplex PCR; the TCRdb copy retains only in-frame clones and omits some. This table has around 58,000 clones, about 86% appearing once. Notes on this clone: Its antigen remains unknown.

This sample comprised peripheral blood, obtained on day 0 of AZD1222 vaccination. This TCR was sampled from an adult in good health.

The CDR3 is CASRRDRLNQPQHF. CDR3 nucleotides: TGTGCCAGCCGCCGGGACAGGCTCAATCAGCCCCAGCATTTT. The rearrangement uses TRBV19 and TRBJ1-5, with 8 positions matching TRBD1. V shed 9 bases, J shed 3 bases, and the junction held 7 bases outside the gene matches. This CDR3 has 14 amino acids. CDR1 and CDR2 (germline): LNHDA, SQIVND (reference sequence).